Each of the 30 T cell receptor beta chains below was sequenced from the same sample in a study of blood T cell repertoires in COVID-19. The assay was immunoSEQ multiplex PCR, and TCRdb's table has in-frame clones only and misses some. The top ten hold 0.6% of the sample, which has fewer than 450,000 clones, roughly 87% seen once. The sample was PBMCs or T cells enriched from blood (not recorded which). These receptors were collected from a man aged 18 to 29 who had recovered from COVID-19.

The chain carries TRBV15 and TRBJ1-1; 7 nucleotides match TRBD1. From germline, CDR1 is LNHNV and CDR2 YYDKDF (reference sequence). After removal of 3 bases from V and 6 bases from J, the junction contained 16 bases not matched to a gene. CDR3 length equals 17 residues. The CDR3 protein is CATSSESRRQGFAEAFF. CDR3 bases: TGTGCCACCAGCAGCGAGAGCCGTAGACAGGGTTTCGCTGAAGCTTTCTTT.

J is TRBJ1-6 and V is TRBV19; D possibly corresponds to TRBD1 (6 bases). Germline V gene data show CDR1 as LNHDA and CDR2 as SQIVND (reference sequence). The CDR3 runs 12 residues. V was pared by 8 bases and J by 5 bases, with 7 bases between. The CDR3 is CASAGDNSPLHF. The CDR3 DNA sequence: TGTGCCAGTGCAGGGGATAATTCACCCCTCCACTTT.

The genes are TRBV3-1 (or the pseudogene TRBV3-2) and TRBJ2-1, with TRBD2 matching over 14 bases. V lost 4 bases to trimming and J lost 0 bases; unmatched junction nucleotides: 2. The CDR3 sequence is 17 residues long. The V gene's germline CDR1 is LGHDT and CDR2 YNNKEL (reference sequence). The CDR3 region is CASSLGTSGSSYNEQFF. CDR3 nucleotide sequence: TGTGCCAGCAGCCTTGGGACTAGCGGGAGCTCCTACAATGAGCAGTTCTTC.

This rearrangement joins TRBV18 to TRBJ1-5; 8 nucleotides align to TRBD1. Per germline, CDR1 KGHSH and CDR2 LQKENI. This CDR3 has 15 amino acids. Unmatched junction bases numbered 9, after V lost 3 bases and J lost 8 bases. This CDR3 reads CASSPRTGPVEPQHF. In DNA, the CDR3 is TGTGCCAGCTCACCGCGGACAGGGCCCGTTGAGCCCCAGCATTTT.

The chain combines TRBV10-3 with TRBJ2-5; a weak D match, TRBD2 (6 bases). The CDR3 has 14 amino acids. Between the trimmed V and J ends, which lost 3 bases and 8 bases, there was a span of 16 bases. Per the germline V gene, CDR1 is ENHRY and CDR2 is SYGVKD. The CDR3 coding sequence is TGTGCCATCAGTGACCGACTAGTTACTAGTACCCAGTACTTC. This codes for CAISDRLVTSTQYF.

V is TRBV28 and J is TRBJ1-2, with D maybe TRBD1 (5 bases). The length of the CDR3 is 13 residues. V was shortened by 7 bases and J by 8 bases, with 17 bases between the two germline ends. Germline CDR1 is MDHEN and CDR2 is SYDVKM. DNA for the CDR3: TGTGCCAGCACCCCCACAGACAGAGTGGGCTACACCTTC. This sequence encodes CASTPTDRVGYTF.

This clone is a singleton in its sample. V usage is TRBV5-1 and J usage is TRBJ2-3; the D is unclear. The V and J ends lost 0 bases and 0 bases respectively, with 8 bases between them. The CDR3 sequence is 15 residues long. Per germline, CDR1 SGHRS and CDR2 YFSETQ. The CDR3 DNA reads TGCGCCAGCAGCTTGGACAGAACTAGCACAGATACGCAGTATTTT. Its translation: CASSLDRTSTDTQYF.

In its sample, this clone was seen a few times. Other DNA sequences in this sample translate to the same CDR3. The chain recombines TRBV2 with TRBJ1-3; D might be TRBD1 (6 bases). The CDR3 totals 15 residues. Germline assignment: CDR1 SNHLY and CDR2 FYNNEI. Trimming stripped 4 bases from V and 1 base from J, with 11 bases between. The CDR3 sequence is CASSVSRGSGNTIYF. The DNA for the CDR3 is TGTGCCAGCAGTGTAAGCAGGGGATCTGGAAACACCATATATTTT.

This clone was observed once. Other DNA variants within this sample encode the same CDR3. The chain recombines TRBV11-2 with TRBJ2-7, with D unclear. The V gene lost 0 bases and the J gene lost 3 bases, with 12 bases spanning the gap. Germline CDR1 and CDR2: SGHAT and FQNNGV. The CDR3 runs to 15 residues. CDR3 DNA sequence: TGTGCCAGCAGCTTAGAGTTTGGCGGAAACTACGAGCAGTACTTC. It encodes CASSLEFGGNYEQYF.

The chain couples TRBV6-1 to TRBJ1-6; 7 bases match TRBD1. CDR1 is MNHNS and CDR2 is SASEGT in the germline V gene. V lost 1 base, J lost 8 bases, and 2 bases stayed unmatched. This CDR3 has 14 amino acids. DNA for the CDR3: TGTGCCAGCAGTGAAGACAGGGGTTATTCACCCCTCCACTTT. Translating it yields CASSEDRGYSPLHF.

CDR3 in DNA: TGTGCCAGCAGCTCCGGGTCCCCGTCGGGAGAGCAGTACTTC. It codes for CASSSGSPSGEQYF. The J gene is TRBJ2-7, the V gene TRBV7-8; D possibly corresponds to TRBD2 (5 bases). V dropped 4 bases and J dropped 7 bases, with 17 bases sitting between them. In germline, CDR1 is SGHVS, CDR2 FQNEAQ. This CDR3 is 14 amino acids long.

The chain links TRBV28 to TRBJ2-3; a weak D match, TRBD2 (5 bases). V dropped 2 bases and J dropped 2 bases, with 14 bases sitting between them. CDR1 and CDR2 from the germline V gene are MDHEN and SYDVKM. This CDR3 contains 16 residues. The CDR3 region has the DNA TGTGCCAGCAGTTTACCCCCGGAGCGGTCCACAGATACGCAGTATTTT. Translating it yields CASSLPPERSTDTQYF.

CDR3 sequence (DNA): TGCGCCAGCAGCGCGAAAGGGACAGGCGGATTCTACACCTTC. Encoded protein: CASSAKGTGGFYTF. V usage is TRBV5-1 and J usage is TRBJ1-2; 8 nucleotides match TRBD1. The V and J ends lost 4 bases and 10 bases, in that order; junction bases with no gene match: 12. The CDR3 loop spans 14 amino acids. The V gene's germline CDR1 is SGHRS and CDR2 YFSETQ.

The rearrangement joins TRBV2 to TRBJ2-3; possible D gene TRBD2, 6 bases. The CDR3 length is 15 residues. Germline-derived CDR1 and CDR2 are SNHLY and FYNNEI. The V end lost 6 bases, the J end lost 4 bases, and 17 bases lay between the germline ends. The CDR3 reads CASSPGTPVADTQYF. The CDR3 bases are TGTGCCAGCAGCCCCGGGACTCCAGTGGCAGATACGCAGTATTTT.

The V call is TRBV12-5, the J call TRBJ1-6, with TRBD1 matching 9 bases. Germline-derived CDR1 and CDR2 are LGHNT and FRNRAP. The CDR3 contains 14 residues. V trimming: 5 bases; J trimming: 10 bases; junction bases outside the gene matches: 6. The CDR3 bases are TGTGCTAGTGGTCTCTCCGGGACAGGGTCACCCCTCCACTTT. The encoded protein is CASGLSGTGSPLHF.

The J gene is TRBJ1-1, the V gene TRBV2, with a weak D call TRBD1 (6 bases). CDR3 size: 16 residues. The V gene lost 6 bases and the J gene lost 5 bases, with 22 bases spanning the gap. Per germline, CDR1 SNHLY and CDR2 FYNNEI. The CDR3 reads CASRENPAGGQTEAFF. CDR3 nucleotides: TGTGCCAGCAGAGAAAATCCCGCCGGGGGGCAAACTGAAGCTTTCTTT.

The V and J genes are TRBV24-1 and TRBJ2-3; 8 bases are a match to TRBD2. The ends lost 4 bases at V and 0 bases at J; junction bases unmatched: 8. The CDR3 loop spans 17 amino acids. Germline assignment: CDR1 KGHDR and CDR2 SFDVKD. The CDR3 loop reads CATSELQSGSSTDTQYF. The DNA of the CDR3 is TGTGCCACCAGTGAGCTCCAAAGCGGGAGTAGCACAGATACGCAGTATTTT.

The CDR3, as DNA: TGTGCCAGCACCCCCGGTTTGGGGGGCGAGCAGTACTTC. Its translation: CASTPGLGGEQYF. The J gene is TRBJ2-7, the V gene TRBV11-3, with D perhaps matching TRBD2 (6 bases). In germline, CDR1 is SGHNT, CDR2 YENEEA. V was clipped by 7 bases and J by 6 bases, with 16 bases between them. The CDR3 has 13 amino acids.

In this sample, this clone turned up once. The chain carries TRBV3-1 (or the pseudogene TRBV3-2) and TRBJ2-1; TRBD2 aligns across 11 bases. There are 16 residues in the CDR3. The V gene end was trimmed by 1 base and the J gene end by 6 bases; junction bases not matched to a gene: 5. The germline CDR1 and CDR2 sequences are LGHDT and YNNKEL (reference sequence). The CDR3 spells CASSQVSLAGGNEQFF. CDR3 sequence (DNA): TGTGCCAGCAGCCAAGTAAGCCTAGCGGGAGGCAATGAGCAGTTCTTC.

This clone was seen a single time. The V and J genes are TRBV6-5 and TRBJ1-1; TRBD1 is a possible D gene (5 bases). The CDR3 length is 12 residues. CDR1 and CDR2 from the germline V gene are MNHEY and SVGAGI. Trimming removed 6 bases at V and 8 bases at J, with 13 bases between. The CDR3 nucleotides are TGTGCCAGCAGAACGCGTGGGGCCGAAGCTTTCTTT. This sequence encodes CASRTRGAEAFF.

V is TRBV7-9 and J is TRBJ2-5; 11 bases agree with TRBD2. The germline V gene has CDR1 SEHNR and CDR2 FQNEAQ (reference sequence). The CDR3 totals 15 residues. The ends lost 3 bases at V and 4 bases at J; junction bases unmatched: 4. CDR3 amino acids: CASSLTSGNGETQYF. The CDR3, as DNA: TGTGCCAGCAGCTTGACTAGCGGGAATGGAGAGACCCAGTACTTC.

This rearrangement joins TRBV27 to TRBJ1-1; possibly TRBD1 for D (6 bases). The CDR3 has 14 residues. V was clipped by 3 bases and J by 7 bases, with 15 bases between them. The V gene's germline CDR1 is MNHEY and CDR2 SMNVEV (reference sequence). The CDR3 protein is CASSFETGSIEAFF. The CDR3 bases are TGTGCCAGCAGTTTTGAAACAGGGTCGATTGAAGCTTTCTTT.

The chain has TRBV25-1 and TRBJ1-2; D remains unclear. The CDR3 loop spans 11 amino acids. With 8 bases removed from V and 1 base from J, the gap between germline ends came to 5 bases. CDR1 is MGHDK and CDR2 is SYGVNS in the germline V gene. CDR3 DNA: TGTGCCAGCTCAATTAACTATGGCTACACCTTC. Translating gives CASSINYGYTF.

This chain uses TRBV2 with TRBJ2-5, with TRBD2 matching 7 bases. V trimming: 3 bases; J trimming: 5 bases; junction bases outside the gene matches: 9. This CDR3 is 15 amino acids long. Per germline, CDR1 SNHLY and CDR2 FYNNEI. CDR3 in DNA: TGTGCCAGCAGTGATCTCGGGACTATCCGGGAGACCCAGTACTTC. Translating it yields CASSDLGTIRETQYF.

Points on this clone: The sample holds other DNA sequences that translate to the same CDR3. CDR3 DNA: TGTGCCAGCTCGCGGGGGACCCAAGAGACCCAGTACTTC. Amino acids: CASSRGTQETQYF. The rearrangement joins TRBV18 to TRBJ2-5; TRBD2 aligns across 7 bases. This CDR3 has 13 residues. Germline CDR1 and CDR2: KGHSH and LQKENI. The ends lost 6 bases at V and 1 base at J; junction bases unmatched: 2.

This chain joins TRBV21-1 and TRBJ2-7; the table's D call, TRBD2, was not checked against the DNA. TRBV21-1 is shown as a pseudogene. The CDR3 is 13 residues long. Here the CDR3 DNA reads TGTGCCAGCTTGACTAGCCGGTGCTACGAGCAGTACTTC. This codes for CASLTSRCYEQYF.

The chain is built from TRBV7-9 and TRBJ2-1; 8 bases align to TRBD2. Germline CDR1 reads SEHNR; CDR2 reads FQNEAQ (reference sequence). Losses at the gene ends were 2 bases for V and 6 bases for J; bases not matched to a gene: 9. The CDR3 covers 16 residues. CDR3: CASSLIGLAGINEQFF. The CDR3 DNA reads as TGTGCCAGCAGCTTAATAGGACTAGCCGGAATCAATGAGCAGTTCTTC.

V gene TRBV5-1 combines with J gene TRBJ1-1; D is perhaps TRBD1 (6 bases). V was trimmed by 5 bases and J by 0 bases, leaving 20 bases between them. There are 17 residues in the CDR3. Germline V CDR1 and CDR2: SGHRS, YFSETQ. CDR3: CASRVTGSSLMNTEAFF. Written as DNA, the CDR3 is TGCGCCAGCAGGGTAACAGGGTCTTCTTTGATGAACACTGAAGCTTTCTTT.

The rearrangement uses TRBV28 and TRBJ1-5; D is unresolved. The length of the CDR3 is 17 residues. V was cut by 5 bases and J by 6 bases, with 23 bases left in between. Germline V CDR1 and CDR2: MDHEN, SYDVKM. CDR3 in amino acids: CASSREEEFGSAQPQHF. The CDR3, as DNA: TGTGCCAGCAGTCGAGAGGAAGAATTTGGCAGCGCTCAGCCCCAGCATTTT.

The V and J genes are TRBV15 and TRBJ2-3; D might be TRBD1 (5 bases). Trimming left V 1 base short and J 6 bases short, with 17 bases between. Germline V gives CDR1 LNHNV, CDR2 YYDKDF (reference sequence). This CDR3 comprises 16 residues. The CDR3 nucleotides are TGTGCCACCAGCAGAGGGGGCGCGGTTAAGTTGGATACGCAGTATTTT. Protein product: CATSRGGAVKLDTQYF.